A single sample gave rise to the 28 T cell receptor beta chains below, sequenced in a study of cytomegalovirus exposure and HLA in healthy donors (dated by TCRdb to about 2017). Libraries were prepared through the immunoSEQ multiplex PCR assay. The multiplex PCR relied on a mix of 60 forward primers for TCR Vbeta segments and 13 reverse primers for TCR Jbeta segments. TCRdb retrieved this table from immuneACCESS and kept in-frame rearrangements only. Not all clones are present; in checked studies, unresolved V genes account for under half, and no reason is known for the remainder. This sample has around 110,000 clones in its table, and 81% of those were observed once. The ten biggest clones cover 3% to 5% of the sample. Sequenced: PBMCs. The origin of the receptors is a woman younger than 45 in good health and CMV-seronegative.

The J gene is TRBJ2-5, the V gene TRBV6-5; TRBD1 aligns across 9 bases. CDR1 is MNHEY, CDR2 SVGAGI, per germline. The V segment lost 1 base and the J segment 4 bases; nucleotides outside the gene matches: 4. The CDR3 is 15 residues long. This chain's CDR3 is CASSYWDRERETQYF. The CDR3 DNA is TGTGCCAGCAGTTACTGGGACAGGGAAAGAGAGACCCAGTACTTC.

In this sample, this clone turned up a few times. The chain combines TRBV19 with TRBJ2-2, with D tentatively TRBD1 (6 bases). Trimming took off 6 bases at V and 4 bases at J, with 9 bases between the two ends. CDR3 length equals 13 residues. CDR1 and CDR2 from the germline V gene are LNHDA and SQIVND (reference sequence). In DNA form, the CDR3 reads TGTGCCAGTAGACAGGGCAGCACCGGGGAGCTGTTTTTT. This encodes CASRQGSTGELFF. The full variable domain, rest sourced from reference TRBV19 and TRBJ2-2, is DGGITQSPKYLFRKEGQNVTLSCEQNLNHDAMYWYRQDPGQGLRLIYYSQIVNDFQKGDIAEGYSVSREKKESFPLTVTSAQKNPTAFYLCASRQGSTGELFFGEGSRLTVL.

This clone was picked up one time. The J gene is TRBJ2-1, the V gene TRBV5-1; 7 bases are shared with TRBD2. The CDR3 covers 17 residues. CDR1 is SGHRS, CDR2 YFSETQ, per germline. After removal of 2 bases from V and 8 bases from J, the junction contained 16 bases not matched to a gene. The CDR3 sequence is CASSFHGPSGSGDEQFF. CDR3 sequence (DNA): TGCGCCAGCAGCTTCCATGGGCCTAGCGGCTCCGGGGATGAGCAGTTCTTC.

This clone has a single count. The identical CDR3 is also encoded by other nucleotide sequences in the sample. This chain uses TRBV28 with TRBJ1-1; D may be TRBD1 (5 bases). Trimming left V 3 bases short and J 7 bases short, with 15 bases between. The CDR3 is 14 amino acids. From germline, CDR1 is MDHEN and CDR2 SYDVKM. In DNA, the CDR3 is TGTGCCAGCAGTTTTCACGGGGGACGGGTTGAAGCTTTCTTT. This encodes CASSFHGGRVEAFF.

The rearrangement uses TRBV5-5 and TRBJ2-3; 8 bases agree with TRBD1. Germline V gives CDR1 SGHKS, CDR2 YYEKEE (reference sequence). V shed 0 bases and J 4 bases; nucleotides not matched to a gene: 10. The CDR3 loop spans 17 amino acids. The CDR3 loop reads CASSLVGQGNRADTQYF. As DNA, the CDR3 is TGTGCCAGCAGCTTGGTAGGACAGGGAAACAGGGCAGATACGCAGTATTTT.

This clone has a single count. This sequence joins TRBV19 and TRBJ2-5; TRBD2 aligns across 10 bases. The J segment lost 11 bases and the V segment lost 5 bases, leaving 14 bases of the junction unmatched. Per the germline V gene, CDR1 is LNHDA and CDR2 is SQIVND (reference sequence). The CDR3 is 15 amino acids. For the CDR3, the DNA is TGTGCCAGTAGTTCAATAGCGGGAGGATCGGAAGAGCAGTACTTC. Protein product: CASSSIAGGSEEQYF.

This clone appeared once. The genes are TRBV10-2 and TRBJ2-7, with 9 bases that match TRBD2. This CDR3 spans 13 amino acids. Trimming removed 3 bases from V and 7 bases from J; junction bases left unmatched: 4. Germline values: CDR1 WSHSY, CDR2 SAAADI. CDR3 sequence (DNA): TGCGCCAGCAGTGAAAGGCTAGCGGGAGAGCAGTACTTC. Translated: CASSERLAGEQYF.

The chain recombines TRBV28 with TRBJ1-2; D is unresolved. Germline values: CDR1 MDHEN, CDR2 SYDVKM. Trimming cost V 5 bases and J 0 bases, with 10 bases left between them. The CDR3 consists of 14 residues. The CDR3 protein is CASSPASANYGYTF. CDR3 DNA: TGTGCCAGCAGTCCCGCGAGCGCTAACTATGGCTACACCTTC.

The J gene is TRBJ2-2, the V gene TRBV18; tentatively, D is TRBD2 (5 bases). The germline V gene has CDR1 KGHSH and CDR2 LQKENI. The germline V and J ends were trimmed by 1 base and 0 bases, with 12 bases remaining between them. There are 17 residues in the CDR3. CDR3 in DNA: TGTGCCAGCTCACCACTTTCGGGGAAGACGAACACCGGGGAGCTGTTTTTT. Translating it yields CASSPLSGKTNTGELFF. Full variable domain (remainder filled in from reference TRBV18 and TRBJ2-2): NAGVMQNPRHLVRRRGQEARLRCSPMKGHSHVYWYRQLPEEGLKFMVYLQKENIIDESGMPKERFSAEFPKEGPSILRIQQVVRGDSAAYFCASSPLSGKTNTGELFFGEGSRLTVL.

The CDR3 here is CASSQEGTSGGNEQFF. The CDR3 bases are TGCGCCAGCAGCCAAGAAGGGACTAGCGGGGGCAATGAGCAGTTCTTC. This chain connects TRBV4-3 to TRBJ2-1, with 14 bases aligning to TRBD2. This CDR3 is 16 amino acids long. Trimming took 0 bases from V and 6 from J; bases not matched to a gene: 1. Germline loops: CDR1 LGHNA, CDR2 YSLEER.

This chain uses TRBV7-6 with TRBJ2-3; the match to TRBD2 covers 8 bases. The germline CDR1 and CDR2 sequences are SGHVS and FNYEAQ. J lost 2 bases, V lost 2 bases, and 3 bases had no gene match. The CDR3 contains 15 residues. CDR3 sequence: CASSLQRGHTDTQYF. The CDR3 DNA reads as TGTGCCAGCAGCTTACAGCGGGGGCACACAGATACGCAGTATTTT.

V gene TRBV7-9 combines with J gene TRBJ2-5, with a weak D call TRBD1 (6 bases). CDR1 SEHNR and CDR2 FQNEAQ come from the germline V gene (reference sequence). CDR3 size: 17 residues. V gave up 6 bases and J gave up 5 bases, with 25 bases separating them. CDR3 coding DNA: TGTGCCAGCAGTCAAATCGGTCAGGGGCCCTCTTCGGAGACCCAGTACTTC. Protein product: CASSQIGQGPSSETQYF.

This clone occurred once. As DNA, the CDR3 is TGTGCCAGCAGCTTACTAGCGTCAGATACGCAGTATTTT. This codes for CASSLLASDTQYF. This sequence joins TRBV11-1 and TRBJ2-3, with a possible D match to TRBD2 (6 bases). The V end lost 2 bases, the J end lost 4 bases, and 7 bases lay between the germline ends. Looked up from germline, CDR1 is SGHAT and CDR2 is FQDESV (reference sequence). The CDR3 sequence is 13 residues long.

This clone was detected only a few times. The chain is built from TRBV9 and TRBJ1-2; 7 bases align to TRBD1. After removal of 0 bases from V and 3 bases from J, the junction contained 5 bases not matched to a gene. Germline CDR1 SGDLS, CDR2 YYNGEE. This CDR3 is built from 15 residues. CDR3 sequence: CASSVDPGGYYGYTF. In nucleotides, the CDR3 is TGTGCCAGCAGCGTAGATCCAGGGGGATACTATGGCTACACCTTC.

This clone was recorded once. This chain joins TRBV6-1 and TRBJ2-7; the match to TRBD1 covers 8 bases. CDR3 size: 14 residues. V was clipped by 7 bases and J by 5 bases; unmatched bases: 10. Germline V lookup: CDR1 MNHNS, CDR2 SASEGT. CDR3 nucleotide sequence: TGTGCCAGCATCCCAATCAGGGGGCGAAACGAGCAGTACTTC. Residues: CASIPIRGRNEQYF.

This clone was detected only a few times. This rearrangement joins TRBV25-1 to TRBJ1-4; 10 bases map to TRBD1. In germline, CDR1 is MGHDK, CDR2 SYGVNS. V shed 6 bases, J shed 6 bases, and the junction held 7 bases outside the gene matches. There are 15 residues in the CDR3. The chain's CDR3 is CASSDTGTGDEKLFF. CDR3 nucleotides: TGTGCCAGCAGCGATACCGGGACAGGGGATGAAAAACTGTTTTTT.

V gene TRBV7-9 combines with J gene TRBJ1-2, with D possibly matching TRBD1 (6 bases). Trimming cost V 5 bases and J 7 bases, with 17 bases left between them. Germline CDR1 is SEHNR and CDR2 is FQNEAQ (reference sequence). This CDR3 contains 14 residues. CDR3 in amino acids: CASSPNRNRAGYTF. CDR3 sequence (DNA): TGTGCCAGCAGCCCTAATAGGAACAGGGCTGGCTACACCTTC.

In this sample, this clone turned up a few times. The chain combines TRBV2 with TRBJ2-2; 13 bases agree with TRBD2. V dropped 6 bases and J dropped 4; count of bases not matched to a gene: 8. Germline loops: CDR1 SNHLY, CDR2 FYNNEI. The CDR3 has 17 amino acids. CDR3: CASSGLAGESLTGELFF. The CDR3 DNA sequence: TGTGCCAGCAGCGGACTAGCGGGAGAGAGCCTCACCGGGGAGCTGTTTTTT.

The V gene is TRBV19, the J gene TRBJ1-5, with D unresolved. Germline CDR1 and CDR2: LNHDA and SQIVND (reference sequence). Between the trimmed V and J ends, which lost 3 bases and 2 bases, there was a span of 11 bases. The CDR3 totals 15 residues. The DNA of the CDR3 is TGTGCCAGTAGTATCCACAGAGAACGCAATCAGCCCCAGCATTTT. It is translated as CASSIHRERNQPQHF. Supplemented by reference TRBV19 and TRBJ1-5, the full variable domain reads DGGITQSPKYLFRKEGQNVTLSCEQNLNHDAMYWYRQDPGQGLRLIYYSQIVNDFQKGDIAEGYSVSREKKESFPLTVTSAQKNPTAFYLCASSIHRERNQPQHFGDGTRLSIL.

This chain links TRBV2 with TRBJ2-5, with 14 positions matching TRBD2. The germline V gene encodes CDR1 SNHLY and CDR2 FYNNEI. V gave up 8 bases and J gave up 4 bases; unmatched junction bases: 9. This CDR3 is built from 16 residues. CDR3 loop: CASQGTSGRVVETQYF. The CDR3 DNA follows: TGTGCCAGCCAAGGGACTAGCGGGAGAGTCGTAGAGACCCAGTACTTC.

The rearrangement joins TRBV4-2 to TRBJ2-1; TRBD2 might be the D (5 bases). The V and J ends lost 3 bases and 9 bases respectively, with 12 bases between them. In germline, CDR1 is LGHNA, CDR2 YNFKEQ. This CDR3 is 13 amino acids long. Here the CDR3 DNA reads TGTGCCAGCAGCCAGGCGAGTGCGGGTGAGCAGTTCTTC. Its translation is CASSQASAGEQFF.

CDR3 nucleotide sequence: TGTGCCAGTAGTCCCCTCAGGACAGTTTTAACCTACGAGCAGTACTTC. Translated: CASSPLRTVLTYEQYF. The V gene is TRBV19, the J gene TRBJ2-7; D possibly corresponds to TRBD1 (6 bases). The CDR3 spans 16 residues. Germline lookup yields CDR1 LNHDA and CDR2 SQIVND (reference sequence). V was clipped by 5 bases and J by 2 bases, with 19 bases between them.

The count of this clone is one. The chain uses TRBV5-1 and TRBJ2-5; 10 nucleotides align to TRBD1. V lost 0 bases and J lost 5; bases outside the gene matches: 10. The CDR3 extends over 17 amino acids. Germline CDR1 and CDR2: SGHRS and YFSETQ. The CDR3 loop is CASSLALLTGGGETQYF. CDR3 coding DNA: TGCGCCAGCAGCTTGGCCCTTTTGACAGGGGGCGGCGAGACCCAGTACTTC.

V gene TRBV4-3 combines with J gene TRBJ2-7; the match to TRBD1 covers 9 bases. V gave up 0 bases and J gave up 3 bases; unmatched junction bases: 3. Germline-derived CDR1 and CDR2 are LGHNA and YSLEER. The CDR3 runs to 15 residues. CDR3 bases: TGCGCCAGCAGCCAAGATCAGGGACAGGGCTACGAGCAGTACTTC. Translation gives CASSQDQGQGYEQYF.

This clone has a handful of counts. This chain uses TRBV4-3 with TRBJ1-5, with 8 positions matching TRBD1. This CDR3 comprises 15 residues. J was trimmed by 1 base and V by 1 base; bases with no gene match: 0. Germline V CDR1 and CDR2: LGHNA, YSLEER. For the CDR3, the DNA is TGCGCCAGCAGCCAAGGGACAGGGAGCAATCAGCCCCAGCATTTT. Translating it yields CASSQGTGSNQPQHF.

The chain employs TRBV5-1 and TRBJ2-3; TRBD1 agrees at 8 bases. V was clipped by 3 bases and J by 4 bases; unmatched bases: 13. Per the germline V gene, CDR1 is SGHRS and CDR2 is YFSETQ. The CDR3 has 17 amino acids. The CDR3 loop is CASSSNADRAFADTQYF. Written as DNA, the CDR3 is TGCGCCAGCAGCTCGAACGCGGACAGGGCATTTGCAGATACGCAGTATTTT.

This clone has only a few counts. The CDR3 DNA reads TGTGCCAGCAGCTTAGACACGTTAAATCAGCCCCAGCATTTT. It yields the protein CASSLDTLNQPQHF. This rearrangement joins TRBV7-9 to TRBJ1-5, with no clear D. The CDR3 sequence is 14 residues long. V shed 1 base and J shed 4 bases, with 8 bases lying between them. Germline V gene sequence: CDR1 SEHNR, CDR2 FQNEAQ (reference sequence). Together with reference TRBV7-9 and TRBJ1-5, the CDR3 gives the full variable domain: DTGVSQNPRHKITKRGQNVTFRCDPISEHNRLYWYRQTLGQGPEFLTYFQNEAQLEKSRLLSDRFSAERPKGSFSTLEIQRTEQGDSAMYLCASSLDTLNQPQHFGDGTRLSIL.

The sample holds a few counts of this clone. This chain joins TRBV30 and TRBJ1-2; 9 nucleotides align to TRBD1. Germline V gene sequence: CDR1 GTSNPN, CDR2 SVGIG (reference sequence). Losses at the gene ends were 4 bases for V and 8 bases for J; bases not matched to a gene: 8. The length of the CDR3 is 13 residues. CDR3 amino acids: CAWKNRGREGYTF. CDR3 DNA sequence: TGTGCCTGGAAAAACAGGGGGCGCGAAGGCTACACCTTC.